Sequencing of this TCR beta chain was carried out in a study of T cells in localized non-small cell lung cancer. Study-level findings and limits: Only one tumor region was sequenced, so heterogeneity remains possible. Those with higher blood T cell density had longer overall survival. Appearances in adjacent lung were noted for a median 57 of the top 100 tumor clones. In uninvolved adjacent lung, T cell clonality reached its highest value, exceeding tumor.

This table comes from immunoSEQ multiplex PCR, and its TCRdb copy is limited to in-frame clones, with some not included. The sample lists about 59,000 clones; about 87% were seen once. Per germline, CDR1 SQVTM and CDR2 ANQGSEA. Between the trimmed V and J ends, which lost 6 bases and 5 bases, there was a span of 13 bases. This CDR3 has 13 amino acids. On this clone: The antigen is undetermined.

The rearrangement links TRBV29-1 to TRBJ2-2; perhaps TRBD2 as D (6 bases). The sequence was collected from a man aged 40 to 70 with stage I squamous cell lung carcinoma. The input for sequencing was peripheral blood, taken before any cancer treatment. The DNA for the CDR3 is TGCAGCGTCACCATTGGGGGGACCGGGGAGCTGTTTTTT. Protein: CSVTIGGTGELFF.